This TCR beta chain originates from a study of early stage breast cancer tumors. Whole-study context: ER+/PR+/HER2- status applied to about 75% of the 16 invasive breast tumors. Average read coverage per sample was 9 to 10-fold.

TCRdb's table, derived via immunoSEQ multiplex PCR, lists solely in-frame clones and lacks some. The table records some 30,000 clones, approximately 85% of them present only once. Study outcomes and limitations: Enriched TCRB sequences shared across patients were mostly commonly generated sequences. Tumors had around 2.3-fold higher T cell density than normal breast.

To note about this clone: The antigen is not known.

Sequenced sample: blood. The sequence derives from a person aged 45 to 59 with breast cancer.

The CDR3 bases are TGTGCCAGCAGCACGGGGCTAGCGGTGGGTGAGCAGTTCTTC. Protein sequence: CASSTGLAVGEQFF. The genes are TRBV7-9 and TRBJ2-1; 7 bases line up with TRBD2. V lost 5 bases and J lost 9; bases outside the gene matches: 10. This CDR3 contains 14 residues. Germline assignment: CDR1 SEHNR and CDR2 FQNEAQ (reference sequence).